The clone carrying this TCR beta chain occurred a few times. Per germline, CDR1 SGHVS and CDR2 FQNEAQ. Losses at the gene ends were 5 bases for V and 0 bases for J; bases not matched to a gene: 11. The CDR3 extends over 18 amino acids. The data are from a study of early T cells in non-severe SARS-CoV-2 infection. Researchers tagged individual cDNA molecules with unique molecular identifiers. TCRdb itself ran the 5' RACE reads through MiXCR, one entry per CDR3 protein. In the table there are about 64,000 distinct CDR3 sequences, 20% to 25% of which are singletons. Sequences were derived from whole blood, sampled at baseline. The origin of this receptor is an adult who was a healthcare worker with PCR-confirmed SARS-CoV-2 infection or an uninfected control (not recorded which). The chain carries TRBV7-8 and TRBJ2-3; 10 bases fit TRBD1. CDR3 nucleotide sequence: TGTGCCAGCAGCAAAACCGGGACAGGGGATCCTAGCACAGATACGCAGTATTTT. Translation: CASSKTGTGDPSTDTQYF.